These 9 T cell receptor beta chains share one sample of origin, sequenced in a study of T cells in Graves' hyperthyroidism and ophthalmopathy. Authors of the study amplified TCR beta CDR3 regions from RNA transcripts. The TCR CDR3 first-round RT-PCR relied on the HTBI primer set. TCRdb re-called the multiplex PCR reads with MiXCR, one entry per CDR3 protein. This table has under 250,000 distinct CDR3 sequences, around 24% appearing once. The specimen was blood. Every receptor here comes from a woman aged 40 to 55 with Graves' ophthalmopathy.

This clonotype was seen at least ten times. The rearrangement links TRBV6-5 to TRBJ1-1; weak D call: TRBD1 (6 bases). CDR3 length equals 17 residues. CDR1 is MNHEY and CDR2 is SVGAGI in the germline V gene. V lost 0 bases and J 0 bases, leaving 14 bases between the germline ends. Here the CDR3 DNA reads TGTGCCAGCAGTTACTCGCGACAGAGGGGGATGAACACTGAAGCTTTCTTT. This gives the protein CASSYSRQRGMNTEAFF.

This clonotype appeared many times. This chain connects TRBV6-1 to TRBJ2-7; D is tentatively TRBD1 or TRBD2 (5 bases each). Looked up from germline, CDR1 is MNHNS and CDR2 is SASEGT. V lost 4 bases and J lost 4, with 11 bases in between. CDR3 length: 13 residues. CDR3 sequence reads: CASSGGAPYEQYF. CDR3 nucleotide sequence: TGTGCCAGCAGTGGAGGGGCGCCTTACGAGCAGTACTTC.

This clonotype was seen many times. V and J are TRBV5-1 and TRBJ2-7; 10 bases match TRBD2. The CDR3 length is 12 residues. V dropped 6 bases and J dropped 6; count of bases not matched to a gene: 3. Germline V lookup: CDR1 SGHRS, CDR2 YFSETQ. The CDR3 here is CASTLAGVEQYF. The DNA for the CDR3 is TGCGCCAGCACCCTAGCGGGAGTCGAGCAGTACTTC.

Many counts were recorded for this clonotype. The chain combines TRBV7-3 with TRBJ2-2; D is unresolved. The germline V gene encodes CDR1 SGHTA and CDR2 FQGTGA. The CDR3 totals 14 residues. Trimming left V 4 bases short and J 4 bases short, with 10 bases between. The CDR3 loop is CASSSPSGTGELFF. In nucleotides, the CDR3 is TGTGCCAGCAGCTCTCCATCTGGCACCGGGGAGCTGTTTTTT.

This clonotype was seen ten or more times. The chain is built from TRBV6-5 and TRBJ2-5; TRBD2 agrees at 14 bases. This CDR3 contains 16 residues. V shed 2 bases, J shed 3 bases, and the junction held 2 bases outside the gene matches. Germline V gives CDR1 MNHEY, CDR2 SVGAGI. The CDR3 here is CASSYPGLAGEETQYF. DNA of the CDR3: TGTGCCAGCAGTTACCCGGGACTAGCGGGAGAAGAGACCCAGTACTTC.

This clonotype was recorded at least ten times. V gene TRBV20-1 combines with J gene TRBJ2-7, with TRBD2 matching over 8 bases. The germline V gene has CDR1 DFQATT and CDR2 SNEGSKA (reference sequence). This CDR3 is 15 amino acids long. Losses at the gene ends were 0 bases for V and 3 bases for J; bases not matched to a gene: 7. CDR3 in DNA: TGCAGTGCTAGAGATAGGAGCGGGAGTAACTACGAGCAGTACTTC. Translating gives CSARDRSGSNYEQYF.

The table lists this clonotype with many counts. This CDR3 is CAITPGRSIYGYTF. CDR3 DNA: TGTGCCATCACCCCGGGACGGAGCATCTATGGCTACACCTTC. The chain employs TRBV10-3 and TRBJ1-2, with TRBD1 as a possible D gene (5 bases). The CDR3 loop spans 14 amino acids. In germline, CDR1 is ENHRY, CDR2 SYGVKD. The germline V and J ends were trimmed by 7 bases and 4 bases, with 16 bases remaining between them.

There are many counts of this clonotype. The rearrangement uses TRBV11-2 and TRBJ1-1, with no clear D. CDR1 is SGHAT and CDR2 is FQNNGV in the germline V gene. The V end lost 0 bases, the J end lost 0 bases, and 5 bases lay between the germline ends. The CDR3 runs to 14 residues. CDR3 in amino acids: CASSLDSMNTEAFF. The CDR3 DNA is TGTGCCAGCAGCTTAGACAGTATGAACACTGAAGCTTTCTTT. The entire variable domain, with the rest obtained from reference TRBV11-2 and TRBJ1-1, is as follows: EAGVAQSPRYKIIEKRQSVAFWCNPISGHATLYWYQQILGQGPKLLIQFQNNGVVDDSQLPKDRFSAERLKGVDSTLKIQPAKLEDSAVYLCASSLDSMNTEAFFGQGTRLTVV.

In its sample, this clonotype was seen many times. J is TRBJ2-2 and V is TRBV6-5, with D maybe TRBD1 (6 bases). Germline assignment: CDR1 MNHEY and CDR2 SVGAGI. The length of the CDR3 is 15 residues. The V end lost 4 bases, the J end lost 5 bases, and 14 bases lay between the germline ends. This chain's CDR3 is CASSSRDTGTGELFF. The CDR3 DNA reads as TGTGCCAGCAGTTCGAGGGACACCGGGACCGGGGAGCTGTTTTTT.